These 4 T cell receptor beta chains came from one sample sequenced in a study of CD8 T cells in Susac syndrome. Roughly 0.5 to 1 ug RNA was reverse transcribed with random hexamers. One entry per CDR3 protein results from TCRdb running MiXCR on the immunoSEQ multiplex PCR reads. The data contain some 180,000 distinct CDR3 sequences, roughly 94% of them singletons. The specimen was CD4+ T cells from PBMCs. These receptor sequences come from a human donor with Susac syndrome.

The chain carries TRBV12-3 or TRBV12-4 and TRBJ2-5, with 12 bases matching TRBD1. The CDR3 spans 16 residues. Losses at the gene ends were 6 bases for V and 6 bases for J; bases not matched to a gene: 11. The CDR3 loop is CASSLAGQGARKTQYF. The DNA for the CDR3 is TGTGCCAGCAGCCTAGCGGGACAGGGGGCTAGGAAGACCCAGTACTTC.

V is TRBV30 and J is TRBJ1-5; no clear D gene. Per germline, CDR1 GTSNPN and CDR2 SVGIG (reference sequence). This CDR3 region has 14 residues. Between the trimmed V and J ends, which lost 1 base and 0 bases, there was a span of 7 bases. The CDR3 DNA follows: TGTGCCTGGAGTGACGGTTTTAGCAATCAGCCCCAGCATTTT. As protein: CAWSDGFSNQPQHF.

The CDR3 DNA reads as TGTGCTAGTGGTTTAGGACACACAGATACGCAGTATTTT. Protein sequence: CASGLGHTDTQYF. J is TRBJ2-3 and V is TRBV12-5; D perhaps matches TRBD1 (5 bases). CDR1 and CDR2 from the germline V gene are LGHNT and FRNRAP. V lost 3 bases and J lost 2, with 6 bases in between. The length of the CDR3 is 13 residues.

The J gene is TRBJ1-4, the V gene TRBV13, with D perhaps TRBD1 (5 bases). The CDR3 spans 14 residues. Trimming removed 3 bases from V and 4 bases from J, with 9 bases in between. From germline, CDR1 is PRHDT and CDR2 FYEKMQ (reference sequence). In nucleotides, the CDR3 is TGTGCCAGCAGCTTGGGACGGAATAATGAAAAACTGTTTTTT. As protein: CASSLGRNNEKLFF.